The TCR beta chain described here comes from a study of early T cells in non-severe SARS-CoV-2 infection. CDR1 and CDR2 (germline): SGHVS, FNYEAQ. The CDR3 extends over 14 amino acids. The V end was cut by 1 base, the J end by 6 bases, with 10 bases between. Each CDR3 protein gets one entry after TCRdb re-called the 5' RACE reads with MiXCR. The data show about 69,000 distinct CDR3 sequences, roughly 10% seen once. This chain joins TRBV7-6 and TRBJ2-1; tentatively, D is TRBD1 or TRBD2 (5 bases each). Sequencing input: whole blood. This receptor was taken from an adult who was a healthcare worker with PCR-confirmed SARS-CoV-2 infection or an uninfected control (not recorded which). CDR3 sequence: CASSLEGRLNEQFF. CDR3 DNA sequence: TGTGCCAGCAGCTTAGAGGGACGGCTCAATGAGCAGTTCTTC.